This TCR beta chain was identified during a study of cytomegalovirus exposure and HLA in healthy donors (TCRdb year 2017). In terms of the full investigation: A later analysis indicated that the 120 or so validation repertoires were generated on the platform also employed for the roughly 720 repertoires of the first cohort. The study aimed to test whether signatures of past pathogen exposure could be identified by cataloging public T cell receptors. In addition to the first cohort of around 670 subjects, a separate validation cohort of 130 or so different subjects was used. To predict cytomegalovirus infection status, the study combined high-throughput TCR immunosequencing, statistical association of individual TCRs with disease status, and machine learning. Findings and caveats that apply to the study as a whole: The authors suggested that the approach could potentially be generalized to other disease states and immunological phenotypes. The classifier was reported to diagnose cytomegalovirus status with high specificity and sensitivity in both the original and validation cohorts. A total of 150 or so TCR beta chains were listed by the study as associated with cytomegalovirus. The validation cohort had no HLA typing available for a later analysis, so co-occurrence within that cohort was assessed over all 120 or so repertoires. A few of the identified cytomegalovirus-associated TCR beta chains were confirmed in vitro to be specific for cytomegalovirus antigens. A later analysis found that TCRs clustered in the first cohort also tended to co-occur in the 95 to 150 validation repertoires, with roughly 95% of cluster scores above 0. Most TCR sequences were seen in very few donors, while some public TCRs were found in many individuals.

The library came from the immunoSEQ multiplex PCR assay. On the study's bioinformatics: To diagnose cytomegalovirus status from the catalog of TCR beta chain sequences, a statistical classification framework was built. Entries here come from immuneACCESS through TCRdb and include only in-frame sequences with V and J called. Some clones fail to appear in such tables; in the studies checked, an unresolved V gene covers under half of the shortfall, and the cause of the remainder is unknown. That table furnishes V, J and clone size, whereas the DNA furnished D and trimming. The sample records around 100,000 clones, about 94% of which are singletons. The ten most abundant clones make up approximately 1% of the sample. Separate from the roughly 660-subject first cohort, the validation cohort of roughly 120 subjects was the group to which the donors belonged. The CDR3 spans 15 residues, from the cysteine through the phenylalanine. Just CDR3 DNA is preserved here, 45 bases in frame from base 1. Via the germline V gene (reference sequence), CDR1 is LNHDA and CDR2 SQIVND. Clipping removes 5 bases from V and 2 bases from J, with 7 as the unmatched junction base count.

To note about this clone: The clone's antigen remains unknown. No much larger clonotype is one base removed from it; base qualities were not supplied.

Sequencing was performed on PBMCs. The sequence came from a woman under 30 in good health and CMV-seronegative. The rearrangement combines TRBV19 with TRBJ2-7, with 9 bases aligning to TRBD1. The DNA sequence is given as TGTGCCAGTAGTTTAAGACAGGGGGTCCCCTACGAGCAGTACTTC. Its translation reads: CASSLRQGVPYEQYF. Beyond the CDR3, the reference TRBV19 and TRBJ2-7 genes provide the residues; the full variable domain reads: DGGITQSPKYLFRKEGQNVTLSCEQNLNHDAMYWYRQDPGQGLRLIYYSQIVNDFQKGDIAEGYSVSREKKESFPLTVTSAQKNPTAFYLCASSLRQGVPYEQYFGPGTRLTVT.